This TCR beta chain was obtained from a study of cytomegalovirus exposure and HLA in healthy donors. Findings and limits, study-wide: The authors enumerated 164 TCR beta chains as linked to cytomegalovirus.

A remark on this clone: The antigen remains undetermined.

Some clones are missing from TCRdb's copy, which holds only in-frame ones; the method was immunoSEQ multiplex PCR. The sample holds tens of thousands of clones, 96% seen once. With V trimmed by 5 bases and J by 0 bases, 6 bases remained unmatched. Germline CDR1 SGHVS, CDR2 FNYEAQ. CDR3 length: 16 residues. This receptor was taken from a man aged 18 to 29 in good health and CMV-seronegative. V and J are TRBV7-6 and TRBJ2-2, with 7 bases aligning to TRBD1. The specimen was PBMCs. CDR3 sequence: CASSKGQPSNTGELFF. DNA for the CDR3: TGTGCCAGCAGCAAGGGACAGCCTTCGAACACCGGGGAGCTGTTTTTT.